Each of the 22 T cell receptor beta chains below was sequenced from the same sample in a study of blood T cell repertoires in COVID-19. TCRdb keeps only in-frame clones here, not all; method: immunoSEQ multiplex PCR. The data show around 450,000 clones, about 90% seen once. Sequenced: PBMCs or T cells enriched from blood (not recorded which). The origin of the receptors is a woman aged 18-30 years who had recovered from COVID-19.

The chain joins TRBV4-1 to TRBJ2-5; D perhaps matches TRBD2 (6 bases). Trimming left V 0 bases short and J 5 bases short, with 13 bases between. Germline assignment: CDR1 MGHRA and CDR2 YSYEKL. The CDR3 length is 15 residues. Here the CDR3 reads CASSQDFGGLETQYF. CDR3 DNA sequence: TGCGCCAGCAGCCAAGATTTCGGAGGGTTGGAGACCCAGTACTTC.

The gene calls are TRBV19 and TRBJ2-5; TRBD1 might be the D (7 bases). V gave up 5 bases and J gave up 4 bases, with 17 bases separating them. In germline, CDR1 is LNHDA, CDR2 SQIVND (reference sequence). The CDR3 totals 15 residues. The CDR3 here is CASSSDRLGGETQYF. The CDR3, as DNA: TGTGCCAGTAGTTCGGACAGGCTGGGGGGAGAGACCCAGTACTTC.

The chain joins TRBV5-5 to TRBJ1-1; D gene unclear. Per the germline V gene, CDR1 is SGHKS and CDR2 is YYEKEE (reference sequence). With 4 bases removed from V and 1 base from J, the gap between germline ends came to 8 bases. The CDR3 has 13 residues. The CDR3 DNA sequence: TGTGCCAGCAGCCGCGAGCGGAACACTGAAGCTTTCTTT. It is translated as CASSRERNTEAFF.

The rearrangement joins TRBV2 to TRBJ2-7; 11 nucleotides align to TRBD2. CDR3 length: 15 residues. Germline CDR1 and CDR2: SNHLY and FYNNEI. V shed 1 base and J 2 bases; nucleotides not matched to a gene: 1. For the CDR3, the DNA is TGTGCCAGCAGTGAAGGACTAGCGGGGACCTACGAGCAGTACTTC. Translation: CASSEGLAGTYEQYF.

The chain employs TRBV11-2 and TRBJ2-7; possible D gene TRBD1, 5 bases. Germline CDR1 is SGHAT and CDR2 is FQNNGV. CDR3 length: 12 amino acids. V was trimmed by 1 base and J by 7 bases, leaving 8 bases between them. The CDR3 is CASSLGGGEQYF. In nucleotides, the CDR3 is TGTGCCAGCAGCTTAGGGGGCGGAGAGCAGTACTTC.

The V call is TRBV12-3 or TRBV12-4, the J call TRBJ1-1; no clear D gene. The CDR3 contains 13 residues. Trimming stripped 3 bases from V and 4 bases from J, with 9 bases between. Here the CDR3 reads CASSFRVGTEAFF. Written as DNA, the CDR3 is TGTGCCAGCAGTTTTCGGGTTGGCACTGAAGCTTTCTTT.

The chain couples TRBV19 to TRBJ1-1, with D perhaps TRBD1 (5 bases). This CDR3 contains 14 residues. From germline, CDR1 is LNHDA and CDR2 SQIVND (reference sequence). V lost 5 bases and J lost 3, with 13 bases in between. The CDR3 sequence is CASSLPVGDTEAFF. The CDR3 coding sequence is TGTGCCAGTAGTCTCCCAGTAGGGGACACTGAAGCTTTCTTT. Complete variable domain (other parts from reference TRBV19 and TRBJ1-1): DGGITQSPKYLFRKEGQNVTLSCEQNLNHDAMYWYRQDPGQGLRLIYYSQIVNDFQKGDIAEGYSVSREKKESFPLTVTSAQKNPTAFYLCASSLPVGDTEAFFGQGTRLTVV.

Comment on this clone: Different DNA sequences within this sample yield the same CDR3. The chain joins TRBV12-3 or TRBV12-4 to TRBJ1-1; D is ambiguous. The length of the CDR3 is 13 residues. V lost 3 bases, J lost 1 base, and 6 bases lay in between. CDR3 nucleotides: TGTGCCAGCAGTTTCCGAGGGAACACTGAAGCTTTCTTT. Residues: CASSFRGNTEAFF.

The chain has TRBV12-5 and TRBJ1-5; tentative D call: TRBD1 (6 bases). The germline gives CDR1 LGHNT, CDR2 FRNRAP. The CDR3 length is 17 residues. V lost 3 bases, J lost 1 base, and 16 bases lay in between. CDR3 residues: CASGFQGFAVSNQPQHF. The CDR3 DNA reads as TGTGCTAGTGGTTTTCAGGGGTTCGCGGTGAGCAATCAGCCCCAGCATTTT.

V is TRBV6-1 and J is TRBJ1-2, with TRBD1 matching over 7 bases. V was pared by 0 bases and J by 7 bases, with 11 bases of the junction left unmatched. CDR1 MNHNS and CDR2 SASEGT come from the germline V gene. The length of the CDR3 is 16 residues. This CDR3 is CASSEAVEGGRSGYTF. The CDR3 DNA reads TGTGCCAGCAGTGAAGCAGTAGAAGGGGGCAGAAGTGGCTACACCTTC.

This sequence joins TRBV11-2 and TRBJ1-1; a possible D gene is TRBD1 (5 bases). CDR1 SGHAT and CDR2 FQNNGV come from the germline V gene. This CDR3 spans 15 amino acids. The germline V and J ends were trimmed by 1 base and 1 base, with 10 bases remaining between them. CDR3 sequence (DNA): TGTGCCAGCAGCTTAGGTGGGGGGAGGAACACTGAAGCTTTCTTT. This translates into CASSLGGGRNTEAFF.

The V gene is TRBV7-9, the J gene TRBJ1-1; D gene unclear. The germline gives CDR1 SEHNR, CDR2 FQNEAQ (reference sequence). CDR3 length: 14 residues. Trimming shortened V by 1 base and J by 5 bases, and 11 bases separated the two germline ends. CDR3 amino acids: CASSLGGIDTEAFF. The CDR3 DNA follows: TGTGCCAGCAGCTTAGGAGGGATTGATACTGAAGCTTTCTTT.

This rearrangement joins TRBV5-4 to TRBJ2-1, with D perhaps matching TRBD1 (5 bases). This CDR3 is built from 14 residues. The V end lost 2 bases, the J end lost 6 bases, and 12 bases lay between the germline ends. CDR1 and CDR2 from the germline V gene are SGHNT and YYREEE (reference sequence). The CDR3 sequence is CASSFDRPGNEQFF. CDR3 bases: TGTGCCAGCAGCTTTGACAGACCGGGCAATGAGCAGTTCTTC.

V and J are TRBV28 and TRBJ1-2; D perhaps matches TRBD1 (6 bases). The CDR3 is 13 residues long. In germline, CDR1 is MDHEN, CDR2 SYDVKM. Trimming pared 7 bases from V and 2 bases from J, leaving 11 bases between. Here the CDR3 DNA reads TGTGCCAGCATCCACAGGGAAAACTATGGCTACACCTTC. Translating gives CASIHRENYGYTF.

As DNA, the CDR3 is TGTGCCAGCAGCCGCGGCGAGGATGGCTACACCTTC. Its protein is CASSRGEDGYTF. The rearrangement uses TRBV11-3 and TRBJ1-2; no firm D call. CDR3 length: 12 residues. From germline, CDR1 is SGHNT and CDR2 YENEEA. The V gene lost 5 bases and the J gene lost 6 bases, with 10 bases spanning the gap.

The chain joins TRBV5-4 to TRBJ1-1; weak D call: TRBD1 (5 bases). Germline V CDR1 and CDR2: SGHNT, YYREEE (reference sequence). The germline V and J ends were trimmed by 3 bases and 3 bases, with 12 bases remaining between them. This CDR3 has 14 residues. This CDR3 reads CASSSGGRDTEAFF. DNA of the CDR3: TGTGCCAGCAGCTCGGGGGGTCGGGACACTGAAGCTTTCTTT. Full variable domain (outside the CDR3, taken from reference TRBV5-4 and TRBJ1-1): ETGVTQSPTHLIKTRGQQVTLRCSSQSGHNTVSWYQQALGQGPQFIFQYYREEENGRGNFPPRFSGLQFPNYSSELNVNALELDDSALYLCASSSGGRDTEAFFGQGTRLTVV.

The chain combines TRBV5-1 with TRBJ2-5; D might be TRBD2 (6 bases). V was shortened by 1 base and J by 10 bases, with 14 bases between the two germline ends. Germline V lookup: CDR1 SGHRS, CDR2 YFSETQ. This CDR3 spans 13 amino acids. CDR3 in amino acids: CASSLRPPEGQYF. CDR3 sequence (DNA): TGCGCCAGCAGCTTGAGGCCACCGGAGGGCCAGTACTTC.

The chain recombines TRBV5-5 with TRBJ1-1, with D perhaps matching TRBD1 (5 bases). Deletions cut 5 bases from V and 4 bases from J, with 12 bases between. From germline, CDR1 is SGHKS and CDR2 YYEKEE (reference sequence). This CDR3 is built from 13 residues. CDR3 in DNA: TGTGCCAGCAGAGCCGTAGGGGCCACTGAAGCTTTCTTT. This gives the protein CASRAVGATEAFF.

V and J are TRBV10-1 and TRBJ2-1, with 8 positions matching TRBD1. The length of the CDR3 is 14 residues. With V trimmed by 7 bases and J by 6 bases, 8 bases remained unmatched. Per germline, CDR1 WNHNN and CDR2 SYGVQD (reference sequence). DNA for the CDR3: TGCGCCAGCATTGTCGGACAGGGAATCAATGAGCAGTTCTTC. Protein: CASIVGQGINEQFF.

The chain has TRBV7-2 and TRBJ1-1, with TRBD1 identical over 8 bases. The CDR3 runs 15 residues. Losses at the gene ends were 5 bases for V and 5 bases for J; bases not matched to a gene: 10. CDR1 is SGHTA and CDR2 is FQGNSA in the germline V gene. CDR3 region: CASSPQAGGGTEAFF. The CDR3 nucleotides read TGTGCCAGCAGCCCTCAAGCAGGGGGCGGAACTGAAGCTTTCTTT.

In DNA form, the CDR3 reads TGTGCCAGTAGTGTCAGGGGAGATCAGCCCCAGCATTTT. This codes for CASSVRGDQPQHF. This rearrangement joins TRBV19 to TRBJ1-5, with a possible D match to TRBD1 (6 bases). Trimming pared 5 bases from V and 5 bases from J, leaving 10 bases between. Germline assignment: CDR1 LNHDA and CDR2 SQIVND (reference sequence). The length of the CDR3 is 13 residues.

This clone was seen a handful of times. V usage is TRBV6-5 and J usage is TRBJ1-2, with 7 bases identical to TRBD1. Trimming removed 6 bases from V and 4 bases from J; junction bases left unmatched: 8. CDR1 is MNHEY, CDR2 SVGAGI, per germline. This CDR3 spans 14 amino acids. For the CDR3, the DNA is TGTGCCAGCAGGGATTTACAGGGGTTCTATGGCTACACCTTC. Encoded protein: CASRDLQGFYGYTF.